Each of the 6 T cell receptor beta chains below was sequenced from the same sample in a study of beta chain features in type 1 diabetes. cDNA synthesis used the whole RNA isolate, giving expressed TCRB sequences. Using immunoSEQ multiplex PCR, the repertoire was profiled, and TCRdb retains in-frame clones only, with some absent. The table shows 350,000 to 450,000 clones, with approximately 15% occurring only once. Sequenced: naive CD4+ T cells from blood. The receptors were gathered from a man aged 25 to 40 in good health.

J is TRBJ2-2 and V is TRBV5-4; D might be TRBD1 (5 bases). The CDR3 has 15 amino acids. The V gene lost 10 bases and the J gene lost 1 base, with 17 bases spanning the gap. Per germline, CDR1 SGHNT and CDR2 YYREEE (reference sequence). The CDR3 DNA is TGTGCCCTGATCAGTCAGGGCAAGAACACCGGGGAGCTGTTTTTT. This sequence encodes CALISQGKNTGELFF. Full variable domain (remainder filled in from reference TRBV5-4 and TRBJ2-2): ETGVTQSPTHLIKTRGQQVTLRCSSQSGHNTVSWYQQALGQGPQFIFQYYREEENGRGNFPPRFSGLQFPNYSSELNVNALELDDSALYLCALISQGKNTGELFFGEGSRLTVL.

This clone was observed a few times. The chain recombines TRBV7-9 with TRBJ1-4, with D tentatively TRBD1 (5 bases). Germline V CDR1 and CDR2: SEHNR, FQNEAQ (reference sequence). The germline V and J ends were trimmed by 6 bases and 7 bases, with 18 bases remaining between them. The CDR3 spans 15 residues. CDR3 loop: CASSSTGTEGEKLFF. The CDR3 coding sequence is TGTGCCAGCAGTTCGACCGGGACGGAGGGTGAAAAACTGTTTTTT.

This clone has a handful of counts. This rearrangement joins TRBV15 to TRBJ2-1; the D is unclear. The CDR3 totals 15 residues. V was pared by 4 bases and J by 1 base, with 11 bases between. The germline CDR1 and CDR2 sequences are LNHNV and YYDKDF (reference sequence). This CDR3 is CATSTNMFSYNEQFF. The CDR3 coding sequence is TGTGCCACCAGCACCAACATGTTTTCCTACAATGAGCAGTTCTTC.

This clone has only a few counts. The rearrangement links TRBV5-1 to TRBJ2-3, with D tentatively TRBD2 (6 bases). Germline CDR1 and CDR2: SGHRS and YFSETQ. CDR3 size: 18 residues. V lost 0 bases, J lost 2 bases, and 19 bases lay in between. This CDR3 reads CASSLAQVGGFYTDTQYF. The DNA of the CDR3 is TGCGCCAGCAGCTTGGCCCAAGTCGGAGGGTTCTACACAGATACGCAGTATTTT.

The chain is built from TRBV15 and TRBJ2-3, with 8 bases lining up with TRBD2. The V segment lost 6 bases and the J segment 4 bases; nucleotides outside the gene matches: 3. Germline V gene lookup returns CDR1 LNHNV and CDR2 YYDKDF (reference sequence). The CDR3 covers 13 residues. The DNA for the CDR3 is TGTGCCACCAGTGCGGGGGGCGCAGATACGCAGTATTTT. Its translation is CATSAGGADTQYF.

Only a few counts were recorded for this clone. The genes are TRBV9 and TRBJ2-7; D might be TRBD2 (6 bases). Trimming left V 0 bases short and J 7 bases short, with 14 bases between. Looked up from germline, CDR1 is SGDLS and CDR2 is YYNGEE. The CDR3 is 14 residues long. CDR3 amino acids: CASSVELSGEEQYF. CDR3 bases: TGTGCCAGCAGCGTAGAATTGTCGGGAGAAGAGCAGTACTTC.